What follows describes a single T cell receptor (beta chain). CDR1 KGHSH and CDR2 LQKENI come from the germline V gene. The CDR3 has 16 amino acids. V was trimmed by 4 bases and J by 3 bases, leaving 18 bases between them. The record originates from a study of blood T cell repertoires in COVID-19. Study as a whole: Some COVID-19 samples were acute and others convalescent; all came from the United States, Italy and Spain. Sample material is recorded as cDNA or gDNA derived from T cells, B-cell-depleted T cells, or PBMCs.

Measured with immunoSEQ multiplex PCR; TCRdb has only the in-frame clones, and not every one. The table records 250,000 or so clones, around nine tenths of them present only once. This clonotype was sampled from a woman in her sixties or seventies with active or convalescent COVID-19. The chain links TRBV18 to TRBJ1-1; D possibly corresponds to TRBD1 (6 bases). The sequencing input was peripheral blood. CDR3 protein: CASSRDMSLRDTEAFF. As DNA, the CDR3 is TGTGCCAGCTCACGGGACATGAGTCTCAGGGACACTGAAGCTTTCTTT.